The T cell receptor beta chain under discussion was sequenced for a study of response to subunit inactivated influenza vaccine. Germline-derived CDR1 and CDR2 are LNHNV and YYDKDF (reference sequence). The CDR3 is 16 residues long. Trimming shortened V by 4 bases and J by 4 bases, and 17 bases separated the two germline ends. Study-level points and caveats: The authors offered the suggestion that each seasonal influenza vaccination recruits few new T cells.

Concerning this clonotype: Its target is not known.

TCRdb fed the RT-PCR reads into MiXCR, producing one record per CDR3 protein. The profile shows 280,000 or so distinct CDR3 sequences, 21% of them singletons. The clonotype was recovered from a man between 45 and 75 years old who received an inactivated influenza vaccine. The chain joins TRBV15 to TRBJ2-1, with D possibly TRBD2 on 5 matching bases. Sequences were derived from PBMCs from blood, sampled about 20 months after vaccination. CDR3 loop: CATSKNRLAVYNEQFF. CDR3 DNA sequence: TGTGCCACCAGCAAGAATCGTCTAGCAGTTTACAATGAGCAGTTCTTC.